This is a list of T cell receptor beta chains from one sample in a study of human T cells and chemical hapten exposure. TCRdb re-called the RACE reads with MiXCR, one entry per CDR3 protein. The data show 90,000 to 120,000 distinct CDR3 sequences, approximately 10% seen once. The starting material was whole blood, obtained in connection with sensitization to the hapten diphenylcyclopropenone (DPC). The receptors originated from a middle-aged woman with alopecia areata. Some clones in this sample may be carry-over from other donors' samples. Both conserved end residues are part of each CDR3.

TRBV5-4,TRBJ2-1,CASSPTRGLNEQFF
TRBV6-2/TRBV6-3,TRBJ2-5,CASSSRLAGEGTQYF
TRBV20-1,TRBJ1-5,CSARGRGGSNQPQHF
TRBV11-2,TRBJ2-1,CASSLVVFVEGEQFF
TRBV7-9,TRBJ1-1,CASSLAGQHTEAFF
TRBV3-1,TRBJ1-5,CASSQGIGRQPQHF
TRBV27,TRBJ2-2,CASSGPPTNTGELFF
TRBV20-1,TRBJ1-2,CSAREGGNSDYGYTF
TRBV2,TRBJ1-5,CASRLDSYSNQPQHF
TRBV29-1,TRBJ2-5,CSDRVGETQYF
TRBV10-2,TRBJ2-5,CASKMGLRGAEETQYF
TRBV29-1,TRBJ1-2,CSVEHGTDHGYTF